This paragraph covers one T cell receptor beta chain sequence. Its antigen is not identified. Time point specified: patch test 3, about 24 weeks after DPC sensitization. Noted treatment: therapeutic diphenylcyclopropenone sensitization with weekly scalp DPC. Alopecia patients between 18 and 70 years old and suitable for DPC were used as donors. Someone pulled total RNA out of unfractionated whole blood. The data stem from a study of human T cells and chemical hapten exposure. Notes on the study in general: The donors suffered from alopecia, so their immune response may not match that of healthy people.

V was cut by 2 bases and J by 4 bases, with 7 bases left in between. Germline CDR1 and CDR2: SGHKS and YYEKEE (reference sequence). CDR3 length: 13 residues. TCRdb called the RACE reads again in MiXCR, with one record for every CDR3 protein. The sample consists of roughly 100,000 distinct CDR3 sequences, less than 45% of them appearing once. The starting material was whole blood, obtained in connection with sensitization to the hapten diphenylcyclopropenone (DPC). This receptor was obtained from a man aged 35-49 years with alopecia areata. Some clones in this sample may be carry-over from other donors' samples. The chain has TRBV5-5 and TRBJ1-5, with unresolved D. In nucleotides, the CDR3 is TGTGCCAGCAGCTTACTAAGTAATCAGCCCCAGCATTTT. Protein sequence: CASSLLSNQPQHF. Complete variable domain (other parts from reference TRBV5-5 and TRBJ1-5): DAGVTQSPTHLIKTRGQQVTLRCSPISGHKSVSWYQQVLGQGPQFIFQYYEKEERGRGNFPDRFSARQFPNYSSELNVNALLLGDSALYLCASSLLSNQPQHFGDGTRLSIL.